What follows is one T cell receptor beta chain and its context. The data were obtained in a study of spatial heterogeneity in lung cancer. TCRdb independently ran MiXCR on the 5' RACE reads; one entry per CDR3 protein. The sample has around 45,000 distinct CDR3 sequences, approximately 22% seen once. Time point denoted: blood at routine non-recurrence follow-up after resection. The length of the CDR3 is 14 residues. Losses at the gene ends were 3 bases for V and 1 base for J; bases not matched to a gene: 4. The germline V gene encodes CDR1 SGHRS and CDR2 YFSETQ. The input for sequencing was PBMCs, taken at follow-up. The chain employs TRBV5-1 and TRBJ2-7, with 7 bases aligning to TRBD1. This receptor was obtained from a female donor with early-stage non-small cell lung cancer. CDR3 bases: TGCGCCAGCAGCTATGGACAGGCTTCCTACGAGCAGTACTTC. Its translation: CASSYGQASYEQYF. The variable domain in full, completed from reference TRBV5-1 and TRBJ2-7, reads KAGVTQTPRYLIKTRGQQVTLSCSPISGHRSVSWYQQTPGQGLQFLFEYFSETQRNKGNFPGRFSGRQFSNSRSEMNVSTLELGDSALYLCASSYGQASYEQYFGPGTRLTVT.